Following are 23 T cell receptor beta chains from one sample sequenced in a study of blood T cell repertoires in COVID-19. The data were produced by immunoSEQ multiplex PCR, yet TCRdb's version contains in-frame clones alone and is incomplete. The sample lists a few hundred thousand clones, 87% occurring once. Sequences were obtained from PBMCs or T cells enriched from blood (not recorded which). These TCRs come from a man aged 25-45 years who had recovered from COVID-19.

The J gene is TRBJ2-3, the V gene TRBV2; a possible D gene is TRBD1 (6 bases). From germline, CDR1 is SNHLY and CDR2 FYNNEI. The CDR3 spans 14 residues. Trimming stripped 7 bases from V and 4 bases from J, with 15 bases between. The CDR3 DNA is TGTGCCAGCACCATAAGTGGGGGCGCAGATACGCAGTATTTT. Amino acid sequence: CASTISGGADTQYF.

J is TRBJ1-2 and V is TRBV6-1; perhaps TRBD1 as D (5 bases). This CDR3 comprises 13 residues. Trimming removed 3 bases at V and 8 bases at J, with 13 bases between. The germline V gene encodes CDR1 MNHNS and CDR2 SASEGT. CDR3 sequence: CASSDTGPPGYTF. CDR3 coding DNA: TGTGCCAGCAGTGACACAGGACCCCCGGGCTACACCTTC.

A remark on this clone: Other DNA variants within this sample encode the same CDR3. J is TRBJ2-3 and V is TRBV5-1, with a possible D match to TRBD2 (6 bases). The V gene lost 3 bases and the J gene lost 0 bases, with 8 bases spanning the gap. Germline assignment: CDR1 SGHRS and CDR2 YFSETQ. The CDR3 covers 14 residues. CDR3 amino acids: CASSWRDSTDTQYF. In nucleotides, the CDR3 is TGCGCCAGCAGCTGGCGGGATAGCACAGATACGCAGTATTTT.

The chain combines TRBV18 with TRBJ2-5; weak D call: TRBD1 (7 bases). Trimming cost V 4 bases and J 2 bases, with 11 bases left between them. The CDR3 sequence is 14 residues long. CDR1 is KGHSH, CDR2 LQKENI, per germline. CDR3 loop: CASSRQGGQETQYF. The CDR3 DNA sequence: TGTGCCAGCTCACGACAGGGAGGTCAAGAGACCCAGTACTTC. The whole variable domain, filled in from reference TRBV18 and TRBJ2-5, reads NAGVMQNPRHLVRRRGQEARLRCSPMKGHSHVYWYRQLPEEGLKFMVYLQKENIIDESGMPKERFSAEFPKEGPSILRIQQVVRGDSAAYFCASSRQGGQETQYFGPGTRLLVL.

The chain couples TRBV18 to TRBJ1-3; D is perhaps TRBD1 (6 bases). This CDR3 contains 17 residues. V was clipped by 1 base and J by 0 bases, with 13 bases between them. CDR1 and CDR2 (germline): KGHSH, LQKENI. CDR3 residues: CASSPQIDRSSGNTIYF. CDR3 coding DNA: TGTGCCAGCTCACCACAAATAGACAGGAGCTCTGGAAACACCATATATTTT.

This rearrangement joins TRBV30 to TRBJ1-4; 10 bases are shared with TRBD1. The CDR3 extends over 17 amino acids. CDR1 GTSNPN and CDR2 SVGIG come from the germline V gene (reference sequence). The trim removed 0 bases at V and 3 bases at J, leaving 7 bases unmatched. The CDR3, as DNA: TGTGCCTGGAGTGTACTAGGGACAGGGGACCCTAATGAAAAACTGTTTTTT. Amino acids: CAWSVLGTGDPNEKLFF.

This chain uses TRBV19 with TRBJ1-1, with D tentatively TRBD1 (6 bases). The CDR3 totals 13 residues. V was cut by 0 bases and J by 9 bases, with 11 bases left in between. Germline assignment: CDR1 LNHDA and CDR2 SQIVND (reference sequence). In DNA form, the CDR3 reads TGTGCCAGTAGTATAGATGCGGGGGGCAAAGCTTTCTTT. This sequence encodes CASSIDAGGKAFF.

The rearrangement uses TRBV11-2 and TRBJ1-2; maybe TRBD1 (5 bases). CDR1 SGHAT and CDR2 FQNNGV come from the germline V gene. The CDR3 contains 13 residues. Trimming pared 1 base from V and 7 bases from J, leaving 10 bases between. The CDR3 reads CASSLVSTAGYTF. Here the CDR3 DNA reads TGTGCCAGCAGCTTAGTTTCGACAGCTGGCTACACCTTC.

The CDR3 is CAISEPGTGSSPLHF. DNA for the CDR3: TGTGCCATCAGTGAGCCCGGGACAGGGTCATCACCCCTCCACTTT. The rearrangement links TRBV10-3 to TRBJ1-6; 9 positions agree with TRBD1. V trimming: 2 bases; J trimming: 10 bases; junction bases outside the gene matches: 6. Germline V lookup: CDR1 ENHRY, CDR2 SYGVKD. The CDR3 has 15 residues.

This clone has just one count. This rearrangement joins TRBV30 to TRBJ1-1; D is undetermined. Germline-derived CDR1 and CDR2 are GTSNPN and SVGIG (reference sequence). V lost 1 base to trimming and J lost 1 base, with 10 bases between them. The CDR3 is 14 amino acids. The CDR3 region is CAWSASLRNTEAFF. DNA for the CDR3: TGTGCCTGGAGTGCAAGCCTTAGGAACACTGAAGCTTTCTTT. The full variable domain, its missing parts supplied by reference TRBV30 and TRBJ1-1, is SQTIHQWPATLVQPVGSPLSLECTVEGTSNPNLYWYRQAAGRGLQLLFYSVGIGQISSEVPQNLSASRPQDRQFILSSKKLLLSDSGFYLCAWSASLRNTEAFFGQGTRLTVV.

The CDR3 here is CASSFDRGSYTF. The CDR3 nucleotides read TGTGCCAGCAGCTTCGACAGGGGGAGCTACACCTTC. This rearrangement joins TRBV7-9 to TRBJ1-2; 9 bases are a match to TRBD1. Germline CDR1 is SEHNR and CDR2 is FQNEAQ (reference sequence). CDR3 length equals 12 residues. The V and J ends lost 3 bases and 9 bases, in that order; junction bases with no gene match: 2. Full variable domain (missing parts from reference TRBV7-9 and TRBJ1-2): DTGVSQNPRHKITKRGQNVTFRCDPISEHNRLYWYRQTLGQGPEFLTYFQNEAQLEKSRLLSDRFSAERPKGSFSTLEIQRTEQGDSAMYLCASSFDRGSYTFGSGTRLTVV.

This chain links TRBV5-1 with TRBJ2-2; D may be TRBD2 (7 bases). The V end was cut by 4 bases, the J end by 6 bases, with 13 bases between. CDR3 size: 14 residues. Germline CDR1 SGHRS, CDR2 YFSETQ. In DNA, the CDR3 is TGCGCCAGCAGCAGTGCGGGGGCTGCCGGGGAGCTGTTTTTT. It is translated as CASSSAGAAGELFF.

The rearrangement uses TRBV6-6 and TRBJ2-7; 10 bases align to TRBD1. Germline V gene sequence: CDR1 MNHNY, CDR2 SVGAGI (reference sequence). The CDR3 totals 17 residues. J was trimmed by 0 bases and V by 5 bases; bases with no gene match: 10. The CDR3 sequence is CASSPGQGIPVSYEQYF. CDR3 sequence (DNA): TGTGCCAGCAGTCCGGGACAGGGGATCCCCGTCTCCTACGAGCAGTACTTC.

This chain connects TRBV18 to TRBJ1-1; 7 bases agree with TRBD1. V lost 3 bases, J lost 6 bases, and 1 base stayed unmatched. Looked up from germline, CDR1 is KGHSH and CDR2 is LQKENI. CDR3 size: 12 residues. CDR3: CASSPGQAEAFF. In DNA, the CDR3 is TGTGCCAGCTCACCTGGACAGGCTGAAGCTTTCTTT. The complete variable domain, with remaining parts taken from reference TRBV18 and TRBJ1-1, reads NAGVMQNPRHLVRRRGQEARLRCSPMKGHSHVYWYRQLPEEGLKFMVYLQKENIIDESGMPKERFSAEFPKEGPSILRIQQVVRGDSAAYFCASSPGQAEAFFGQGTRLTVV.

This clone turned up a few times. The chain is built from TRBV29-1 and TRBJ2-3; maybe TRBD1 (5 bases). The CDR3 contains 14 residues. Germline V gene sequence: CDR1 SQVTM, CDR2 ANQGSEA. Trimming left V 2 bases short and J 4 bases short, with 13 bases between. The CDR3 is CSVELGQAPDTQYF. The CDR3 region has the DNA TGCAGCGTTGAACTGGGGCAGGCTCCAGATACGCAGTATTTT.

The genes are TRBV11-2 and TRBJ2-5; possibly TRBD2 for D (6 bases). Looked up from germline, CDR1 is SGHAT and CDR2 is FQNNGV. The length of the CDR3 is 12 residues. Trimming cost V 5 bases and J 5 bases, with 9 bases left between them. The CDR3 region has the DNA TGTGCCAGCAGCCGGGGGTACGAGACCCAGTACTTC. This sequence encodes CASSRGYETQYF.

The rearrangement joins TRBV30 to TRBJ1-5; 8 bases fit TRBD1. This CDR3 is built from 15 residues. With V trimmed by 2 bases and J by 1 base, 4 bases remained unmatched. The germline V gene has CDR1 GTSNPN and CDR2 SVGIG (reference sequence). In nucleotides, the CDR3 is TGTGCCTGGAGTCCAGGGGGCTCGAGCAATCAGCCCCAGCATTTT. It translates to CAWSPGGSSNQPQHF.

CDR3 loop: CASSHPLQGGQPQHF. As DNA, the CDR3 is TGTGCCAGCAGCCACCCCCTCCAGGGTGGTCAGCCCCAGCATTTT. The rearrangement joins TRBV6-2 or TRBV6-3 to TRBJ1-5; the D gene is possibly TRBD1 (5 bases). The CDR3 length is 15 residues. Germline V lookup: CDR1 MNHEY, CDR2 SVGEGT. Trimming shortened V by 6 bases and J by 6 bases, and 18 bases separated the two germline ends.

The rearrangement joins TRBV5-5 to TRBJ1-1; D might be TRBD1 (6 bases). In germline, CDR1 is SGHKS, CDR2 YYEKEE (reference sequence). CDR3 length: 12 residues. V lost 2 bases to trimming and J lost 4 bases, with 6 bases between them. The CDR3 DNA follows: TGTGCCAGCAGCTTACAGGGCACTGAAGCTTTCTTT. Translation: CASSLQGTEAFF. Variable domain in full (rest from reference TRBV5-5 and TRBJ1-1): DAGVTQSPTHLIKTRGQQVTLRCSPISGHKSVSWYQQVLGQGPQFIFQYYEKEERGRGNFPDRFSARQFPNYSSELNVNALLLGDSALYLCASSLQGTEAFFGQGTRLTVV.

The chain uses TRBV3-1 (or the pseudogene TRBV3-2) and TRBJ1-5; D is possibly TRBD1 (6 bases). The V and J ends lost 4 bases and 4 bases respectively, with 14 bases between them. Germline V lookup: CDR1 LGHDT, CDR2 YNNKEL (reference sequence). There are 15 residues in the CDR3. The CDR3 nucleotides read TGTGCCAGCAGCCGAGGACAGATTGCAAATCAGCCCCAGCATTTT. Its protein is CASSRGQIANQPQHF.

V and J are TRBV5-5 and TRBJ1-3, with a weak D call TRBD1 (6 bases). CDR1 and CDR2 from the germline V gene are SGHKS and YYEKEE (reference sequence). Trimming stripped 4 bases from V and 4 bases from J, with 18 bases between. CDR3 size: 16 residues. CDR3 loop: CASSHVWQGNGNTIYF. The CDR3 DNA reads TGTGCCAGCAGCCACGTTTGGCAGGGGAACGGAAACACCATATATTTT.

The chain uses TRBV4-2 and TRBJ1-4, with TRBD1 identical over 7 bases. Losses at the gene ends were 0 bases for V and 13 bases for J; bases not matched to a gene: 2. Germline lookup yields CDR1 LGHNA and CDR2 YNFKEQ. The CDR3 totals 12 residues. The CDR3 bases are TGTGCCAGCAGCCAAGAGGCAGGGGGACTGTTTTTT. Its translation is CASSQEAGGLFF.

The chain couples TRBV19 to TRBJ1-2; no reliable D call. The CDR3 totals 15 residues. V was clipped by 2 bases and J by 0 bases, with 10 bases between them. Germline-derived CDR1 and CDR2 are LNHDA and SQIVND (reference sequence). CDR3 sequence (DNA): TGTGCCAGTAGTATAATTGTTAGCCCTAACTATGGCTACACCTTC. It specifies CASSIIVSPNYGYTF.